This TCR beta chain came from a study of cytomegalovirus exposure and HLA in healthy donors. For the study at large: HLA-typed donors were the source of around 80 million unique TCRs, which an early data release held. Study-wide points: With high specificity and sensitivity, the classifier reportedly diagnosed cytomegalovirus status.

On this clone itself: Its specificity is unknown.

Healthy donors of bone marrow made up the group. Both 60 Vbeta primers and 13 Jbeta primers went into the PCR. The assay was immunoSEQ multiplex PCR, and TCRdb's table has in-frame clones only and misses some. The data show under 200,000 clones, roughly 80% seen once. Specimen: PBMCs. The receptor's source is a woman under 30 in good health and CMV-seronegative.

As DNA, the CDR3 is TGTGCCAGCAGCGTAGGAAGGGAGTTGCGGGAGACCCAGTACTTC. It is translated as CASSVGRELRETQYF. The V and J genes are TRBV9 and TRBJ2-5, with D tentatively TRBD2 (5 bases). The CDR3 extends over 15 amino acids. V was pared by 0 bases and J by 5 bases, with 14 bases between. Germline lookup yields CDR1 SGDLS and CDR2 YYNGEE.